This entry features one TCR beta chain sequence. What it recognizes is unknown. At one boundary the junction diverges from the germline segment, which might be a read error. This sample was included in a study of cytomegalovirus exposure and HLA in healthy donors. Study-level information: There were about 85 million unique TCRs (from HLA-typed donors) in an early data release. Study observations and caveats: Common viral pathogens seemed, in a later analysis, to connect with several of the most significant clusters.

The PCR had 60 Vbeta and 13 Jbeta primers. Original data processing: Later work found roughly 80 million unique TCR beta chains, with about 10 million shared. Only in-frame clones appear in the TCRdb table, and some are missing; sequencing was by immunoSEQ multiplex PCR. Clonal size and the V and J genes are those of that table, whereas D and trimming came from the DNA. The data show more than 100,000 clones, 65% to 80% seen once. The CDR3 sequence is 17 residues long. Germline V gene lookup returns CDR1 MGHRA and CDR2 YSYEKL. Sequences were obtained from PBMCs. The chain carries TRBV4-1 and TRBJ1-2; 11 bases agree with TRBD1. The clonotype originates from a middle-aged woman in good health and CMV-seropositive. The CDR3 here is CASSQDNGQGAALGLAF. CDR3 sequence (DNA): TGCGCCAGCAGCCAAGATAATGGACAGGGGGCCGCCTTAGGCTTGGCCTTC.